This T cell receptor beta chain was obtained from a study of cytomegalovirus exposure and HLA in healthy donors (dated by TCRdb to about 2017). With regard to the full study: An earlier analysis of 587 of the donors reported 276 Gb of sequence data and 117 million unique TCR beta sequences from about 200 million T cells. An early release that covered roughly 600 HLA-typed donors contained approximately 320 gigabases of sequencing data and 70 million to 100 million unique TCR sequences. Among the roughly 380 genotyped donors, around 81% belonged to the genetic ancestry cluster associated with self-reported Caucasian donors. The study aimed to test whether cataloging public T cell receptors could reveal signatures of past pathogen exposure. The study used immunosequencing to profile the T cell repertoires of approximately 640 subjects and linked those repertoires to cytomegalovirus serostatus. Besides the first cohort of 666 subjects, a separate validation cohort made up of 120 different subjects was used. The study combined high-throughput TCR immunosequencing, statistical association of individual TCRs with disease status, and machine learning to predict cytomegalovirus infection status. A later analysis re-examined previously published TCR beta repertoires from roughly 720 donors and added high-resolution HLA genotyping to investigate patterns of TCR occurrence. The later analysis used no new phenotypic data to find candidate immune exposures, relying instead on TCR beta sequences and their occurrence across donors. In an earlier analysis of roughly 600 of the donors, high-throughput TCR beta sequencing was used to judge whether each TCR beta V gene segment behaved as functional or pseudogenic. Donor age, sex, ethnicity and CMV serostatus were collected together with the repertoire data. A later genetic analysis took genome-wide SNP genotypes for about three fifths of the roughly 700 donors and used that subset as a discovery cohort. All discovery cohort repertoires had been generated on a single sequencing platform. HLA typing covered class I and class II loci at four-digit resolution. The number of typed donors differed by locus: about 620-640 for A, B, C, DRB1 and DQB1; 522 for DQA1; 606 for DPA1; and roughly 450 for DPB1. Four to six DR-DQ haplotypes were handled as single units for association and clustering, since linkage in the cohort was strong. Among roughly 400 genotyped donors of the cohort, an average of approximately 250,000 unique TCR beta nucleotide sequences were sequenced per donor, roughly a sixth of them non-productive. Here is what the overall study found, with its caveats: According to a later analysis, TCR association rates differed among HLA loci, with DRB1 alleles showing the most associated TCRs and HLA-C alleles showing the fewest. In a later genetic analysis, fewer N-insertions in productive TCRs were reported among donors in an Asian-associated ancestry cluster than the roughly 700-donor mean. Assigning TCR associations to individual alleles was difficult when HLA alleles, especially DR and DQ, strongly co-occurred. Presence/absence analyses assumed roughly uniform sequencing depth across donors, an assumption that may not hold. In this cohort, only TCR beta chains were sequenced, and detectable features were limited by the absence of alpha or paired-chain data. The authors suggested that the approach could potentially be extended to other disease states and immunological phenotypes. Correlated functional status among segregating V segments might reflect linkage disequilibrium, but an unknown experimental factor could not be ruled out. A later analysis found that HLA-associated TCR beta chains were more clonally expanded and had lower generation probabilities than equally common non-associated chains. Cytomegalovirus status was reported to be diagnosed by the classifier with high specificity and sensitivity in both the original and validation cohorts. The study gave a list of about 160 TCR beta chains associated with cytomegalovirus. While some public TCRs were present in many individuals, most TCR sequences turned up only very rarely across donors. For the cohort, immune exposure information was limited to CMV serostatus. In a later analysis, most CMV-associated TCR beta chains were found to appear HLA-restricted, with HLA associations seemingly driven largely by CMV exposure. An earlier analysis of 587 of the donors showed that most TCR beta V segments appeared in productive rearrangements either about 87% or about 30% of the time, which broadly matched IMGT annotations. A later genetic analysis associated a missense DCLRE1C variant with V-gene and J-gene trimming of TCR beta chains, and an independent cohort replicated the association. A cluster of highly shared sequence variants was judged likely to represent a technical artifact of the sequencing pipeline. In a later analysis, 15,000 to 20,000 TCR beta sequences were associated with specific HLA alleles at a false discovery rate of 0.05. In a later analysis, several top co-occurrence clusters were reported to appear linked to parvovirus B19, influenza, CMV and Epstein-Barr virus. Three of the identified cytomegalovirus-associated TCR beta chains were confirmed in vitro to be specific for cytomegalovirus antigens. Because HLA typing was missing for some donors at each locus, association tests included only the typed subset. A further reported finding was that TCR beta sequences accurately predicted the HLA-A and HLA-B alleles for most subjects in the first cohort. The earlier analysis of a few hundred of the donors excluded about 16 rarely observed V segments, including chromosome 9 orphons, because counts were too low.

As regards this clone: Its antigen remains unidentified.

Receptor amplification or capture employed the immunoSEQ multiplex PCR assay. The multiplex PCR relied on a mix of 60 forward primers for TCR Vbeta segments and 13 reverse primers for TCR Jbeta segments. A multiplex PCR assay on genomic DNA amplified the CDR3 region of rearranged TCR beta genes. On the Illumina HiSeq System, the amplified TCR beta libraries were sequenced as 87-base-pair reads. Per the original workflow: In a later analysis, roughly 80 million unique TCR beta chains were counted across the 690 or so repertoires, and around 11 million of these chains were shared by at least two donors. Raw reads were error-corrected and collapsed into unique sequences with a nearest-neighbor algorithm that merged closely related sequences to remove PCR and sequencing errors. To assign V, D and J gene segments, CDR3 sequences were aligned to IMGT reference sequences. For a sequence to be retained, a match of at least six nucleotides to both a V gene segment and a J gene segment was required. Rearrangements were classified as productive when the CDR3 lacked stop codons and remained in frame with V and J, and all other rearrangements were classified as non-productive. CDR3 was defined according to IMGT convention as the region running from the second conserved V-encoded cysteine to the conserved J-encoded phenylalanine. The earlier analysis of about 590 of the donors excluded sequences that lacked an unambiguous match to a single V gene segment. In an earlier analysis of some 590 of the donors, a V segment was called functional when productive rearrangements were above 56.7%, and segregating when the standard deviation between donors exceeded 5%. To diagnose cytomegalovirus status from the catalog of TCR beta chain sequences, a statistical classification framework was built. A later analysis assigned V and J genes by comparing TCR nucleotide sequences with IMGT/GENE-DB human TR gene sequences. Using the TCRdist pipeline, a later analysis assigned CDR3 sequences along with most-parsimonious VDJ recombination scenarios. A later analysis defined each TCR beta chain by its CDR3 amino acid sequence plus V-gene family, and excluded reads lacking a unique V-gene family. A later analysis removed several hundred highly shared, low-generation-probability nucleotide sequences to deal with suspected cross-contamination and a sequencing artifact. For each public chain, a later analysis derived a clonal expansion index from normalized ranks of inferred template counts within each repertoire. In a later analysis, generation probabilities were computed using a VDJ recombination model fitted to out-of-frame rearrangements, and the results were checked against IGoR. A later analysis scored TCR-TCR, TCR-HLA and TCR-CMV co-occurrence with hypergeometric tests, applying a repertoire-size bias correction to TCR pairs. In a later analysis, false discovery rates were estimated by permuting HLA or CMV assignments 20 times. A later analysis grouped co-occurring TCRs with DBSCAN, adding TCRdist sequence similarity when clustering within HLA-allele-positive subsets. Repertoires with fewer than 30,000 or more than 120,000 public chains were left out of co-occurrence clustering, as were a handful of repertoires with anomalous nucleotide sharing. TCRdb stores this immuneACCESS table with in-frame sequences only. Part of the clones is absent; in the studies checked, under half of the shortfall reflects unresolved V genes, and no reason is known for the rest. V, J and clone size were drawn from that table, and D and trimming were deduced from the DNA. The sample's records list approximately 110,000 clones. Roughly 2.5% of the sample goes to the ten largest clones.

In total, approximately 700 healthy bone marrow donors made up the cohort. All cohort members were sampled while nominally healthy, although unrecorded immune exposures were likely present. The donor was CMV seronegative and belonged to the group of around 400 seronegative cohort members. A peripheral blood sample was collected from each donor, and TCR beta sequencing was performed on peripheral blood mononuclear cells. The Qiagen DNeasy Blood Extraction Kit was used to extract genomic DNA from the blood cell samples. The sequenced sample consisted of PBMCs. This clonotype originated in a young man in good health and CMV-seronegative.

CDR3 reads: CASSGGLGPSSGNTIYF. The DNA reads TGTGCCAGCAGCGGGGGGCTCGGACCCAGCTCTGGAAACACCATATATTTT. Recombination linked TRBV9 to TRBJ1-3, with a weak D call of TRBD1 (6 bases match). The germline V gene specifies SGDLS as CDR1 and YYNGEE as CDR2. V was cut back by 3 bases and J by 0 bases, leaving a gap of 16 bases between them. The cysteine opens and the phenylalanine closes a CDR3 of 17 amino acids. Of the read, only the CDR3 DNA is kept; its 51 bases are in frame from base 1.